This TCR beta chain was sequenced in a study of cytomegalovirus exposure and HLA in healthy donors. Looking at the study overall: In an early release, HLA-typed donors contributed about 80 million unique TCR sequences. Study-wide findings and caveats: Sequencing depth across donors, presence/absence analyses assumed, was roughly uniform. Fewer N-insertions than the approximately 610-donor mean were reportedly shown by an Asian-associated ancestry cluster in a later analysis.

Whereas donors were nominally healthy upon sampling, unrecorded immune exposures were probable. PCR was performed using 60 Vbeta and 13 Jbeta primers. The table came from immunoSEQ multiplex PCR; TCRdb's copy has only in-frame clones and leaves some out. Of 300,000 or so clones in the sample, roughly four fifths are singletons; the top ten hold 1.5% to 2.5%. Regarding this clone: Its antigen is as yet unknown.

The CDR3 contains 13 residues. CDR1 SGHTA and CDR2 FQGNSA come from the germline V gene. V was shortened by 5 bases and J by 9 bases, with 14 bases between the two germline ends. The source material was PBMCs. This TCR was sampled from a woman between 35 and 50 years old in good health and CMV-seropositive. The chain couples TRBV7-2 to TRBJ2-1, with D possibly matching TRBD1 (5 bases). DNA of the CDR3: TGTGCCAGCAGCGCGCGACAGTTAGGTGAGCAGTTCTTC. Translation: CASSARQLGEQFF.